These 19 T cell receptor beta chains were all obtained from the same sample, sequenced in a study of vaccination and CD4 T cells after COVID-19. Sequenced with the Oncomine TCR Beta short-read assay was DNA taken from cultured CD4+ T cells. MiXCR was run by TCRdb on the PCR reads, yielding one entry per CDR3 protein. The data show fewer than 20,000 distinct CDR3 sequences, with around 80% seen just once and about 15% held by the top ten. These receptors have no known antigen. Treatment denoted: approximately nine-day PBMC culture with coronavirus spike peptide pools or control peptides (ViraFEST assay). The input for sequencing was CD4+ T cells from blood, cultured in vitro, taken after SARS-CoV-2 vaccination. The receptors shown here come from a human donor who received a COVID-19 vaccine.

The V and J genes are TRBV9 and TRBJ1-2, with TRBD1 matching 7 bases. CDR1 and CDR2 from the germline V gene are SGDLS and YYNGEE. Trimming cost V 2 bases and J 3 bases; bases outside gene matches: 7. CDR3 size: 15 residues. The DNA of the CDR3 is TGTGCCAGCAGCGTCCGACCCGACAGGGACTATGGCTACACCTTC. Residues: CASSVRPDRDYGYTF.

This sequence joins TRBV20-1 and TRBJ1-4; D may be TRBD1 (5 bases). In germline, CDR1 is DFQATT, CDR2 SNEGSKA (reference sequence). The CDR3 loop spans 12 amino acids. V was trimmed by 3 bases and J by 9 bases, leaving 11 bases between them. In DNA form, the CDR3 reads TGCAGTGCTAGGCGGGACTCACAAAAACTGTTTTTT. It yields the protein CSARRDSQKLFF.

This clonotype came up once. The chain joins TRBV2 to TRBJ1-5, with TRBD1 as a possible D gene (5 bases). This CDR3 region has 14 residues. Looked up from germline, CDR1 is SNHLY and CDR2 is FYNNEI. Deletions cut 3 bases from V and 6 bases from J, with 12 bases between. The CDR3 protein is CASSEGQGSQPQHF. In nucleotides, the CDR3 is TGTGCCAGCAGTGAGGGGCAGGGCAGTCAGCCCCAGCATTTT. The variable domain in full, with the rest retrieved from reference TRBV2 and TRBJ1-5, is EPEVTQTPSHQVTQMGQEVILRCVPISNHLYFYWYRQILGQKVEFLVSFYNNEISEKSEIFDDQFSVERPDGSNFTLKIRSTKLEDSAMYFCASSEGQGSQPQHFGDGTRLSIL.

This clonotype has just one count. This chain connects TRBV2 to TRBJ2-5; 11 bases are a match to TRBD2. Unmatched junction bases numbered 0, after V lost 1 base and J lost 2 bases. CDR3 length: 15 amino acids. Germline CDR1 reads SNHLY; CDR2 reads FYNNEI. The CDR3 loop reads CASSEVAGGQETQYF. The CDR3 nucleotides are TGTGCCAGCAGTGAAGTAGCGGGGGGGCAAGAGACCCAGTACTTC. Full variable domain (outside the CDR3, taken from reference TRBV2 and TRBJ2-5): EPEVTQTPSHQVTQMGQEVILRCVPISNHLYFYWYRQILGQKVEFLVSFYNNEISEKSEIFDDQFSVERPDGSNFTLKIRSTKLEDSAMYFCASSEVAGGQETQYFGPGTRLLVL.

V usage is TRBV24-1 and J usage is TRBJ2-3; TRBD2 matches at 13 bases. The CDR3 loop spans 16 amino acids. Germline V gene lookup returns CDR1 KGHDR and CDR2 SFDVKD. J gave up 5 bases and V 5 bases, and 6 bases lay outside the gene matches. In nucleotides, the CDR3 is TGTGCCACCAGTGTTACTAGCGGGGGGGCCCGAGATACGCAGTATTTT. This codes for CATSVTSGGARDTQYF.

The CDR3 nucleotides read TGTGCCAGCAGTTTAGAAAGCTCCTATAATTCACCCCTCCACTTT. Encoded protein: CASSLESSYNSPLHF. V and J are TRBV27 and TRBJ1-6; D is unresolved. The CDR3 is 15 amino acids. V dropped 2 bases and J dropped 0 bases, with 5 bases sitting between them. Germline CDR1 and CDR2: MNHEY and SMNVEV (reference sequence).

The J gene is TRBJ1-1, the V gene TRBV6-1, with D unresolved. V lost 3 bases, J lost 2 bases, and 7 bases lay in between. The germline V gene has CDR1 MNHNS and CDR2 SASEGT. The CDR3 has 13 amino acids. The CDR3 is CASSDLDNTEAFF. Here the CDR3 DNA reads TGTGCCAGCAGTGATCTCGATAACACTGAAGCTTTCTTT.

This clonotype was picked up one time. The rearrangement uses TRBV10-3 and TRBJ2-3, with D possibly being TRBD2 (5 bases). V dropped 0 bases and J dropped 1 base, with 5 bases sitting between them. Looked up from germline, CDR1 is ENHRY and CDR2 is SYGVKD. CDR3 length: 14 amino acids. The chain's CDR3 is CAISESGGTDTQYF. CDR3 nucleotide sequence: TGTGCCATCAGTGAGTCGGGAGGCACAGATACGCAGTATTTT.

The CDR3 coding sequence is TGTGCCAGCAGTTTATCAACAGGGTTCGGTGAAAAACTGTTTTTT. The encoded protein is CASSLSTGFGEKLFF. The J gene is TRBJ1-4, the V gene TRBV27; weak D call: TRBD1 (6 bases). CDR1 and CDR2 (germline): MNHEY, SMNVEV (reference sequence). The CDR3 extends over 15 amino acids. Trimming took off 0 bases at V and 7 bases at J, with 12 bases between the two ends.

V and J are TRBV4-1 and TRBJ1-1; the D is unclear. V lost 3 bases, J lost 0 bases, and 8 bases lay in between. The length of the CDR3 is 14 residues. Per germline, CDR1 MGHRA and CDR2 YSYEKL. CDR3: CASSQGTLNTEAFF. CDR3 bases: TGCGCCAGCAGCCAGGGCACACTGAACACTGAAGCTTTCTTT.

With respect to this clonotype: A junction boundary mismatches the germline segment, possibly from a read error. This chain uses TRBV7-9 with TRBJ1-6; D not resolved. The germline CDR1 and CDR2 sequences are SEHNR and FQNEAQ (reference sequence). The CDR3 runs 14 residues. The CDR3, as DNA: TGTGCCAGCAGCTTCCGGGATTATAATCCACCCCTCCACTTT. Translation: CASSFRDYNPPLHF. Looking up the rest from reference TRBV7-9 and TRBJ1-6 gives the full variable domain: DTGVSQNPRHKITKRGQNVTFRCDPISEHNRLYWYRQTLGQGPEFLTYFQNEAQLEKSRLLSDRFSAERPKGSFSTLEIQRTEQGDSAMYLCASSFRDYNPPLHFGNGTRLTVT.

The chain joins TRBV6-1 to TRBJ1-2; D is unclear. The V end was cut by 2 bases, the J end by 4 bases, with 11 bases between. CDR3 length equals 14 residues. Germline values: CDR1 MNHNS, CDR2 SASEGT. CDR3 protein: CASSERDRIYGYTF. The CDR3 DNA reads TGTGCCAGCAGTGAACGTGACCGGATCTATGGCTACACCTTC.

The V call is TRBV20-1, the J call TRBJ1-3; tentative D call: TRBD1 (6 bases). CDR1 is DFQATT and CDR2 is SNEGSKA in the germline V gene (reference sequence). V was cut by 4 bases and J by 0 bases, with 13 bases left in between. This CDR3 contains 15 residues. The CDR3 reads CSANRARSSGNTIYF. CDR3 nucleotide sequence: TGCAGTGCTAACAGGGCCCGGAGCTCTGGAAACACCATATATTTT.

J is TRBJ2-7 and V is TRBV7-6; 8 nucleotides align to TRBD1. Germline CDR1 SGHVS, CDR2 FNYEAQ. The trim removed 5 bases at V and 3 bases at J, leaving 3 bases unmatched. The CDR3 is made up of 13 amino acids. CDR3 bases: TGTGCCAGCAGCCCTGGACAGGGCTACGAGCAGTACTTC. This codes for CASSPGQGYEQYF.

The chain joins TRBV30 to TRBJ2-3; 8 positions agree with TRBD2. V lost 2 bases and J lost 6; bases outside the gene matches: 10. The germline CDR1 and CDR2 sequences are GTSNPN and SVGIG (reference sequence). CDR3 length equals 15 residues. CDR3 sequence: CAWSKGGGLRDTQYF. Here the CDR3 DNA reads TGTGCCTGGAGTAAAGGCGGGGGGCTTAGGGATACGCAGTATTTT.

This rearrangement joins TRBV6-1 to TRBJ2-7, with TRBD2 matching over 8 bases. The CDR3 loop spans 14 amino acids. Trimming at V came to 6 bases and at J to 4 bases, leaving 8 bases not matched to a gene. CDR1 is MNHNS and CDR2 is SASEGT in the germline V gene. CDR3 in amino acids: CASSQRGNGYEQYF. The CDR3 DNA follows: TGTGCCAGCAGCCAGCGGGGGAATGGTTACGAGCAGTACTTC.

This chain joins TRBV19 and TRBJ2-2; 7 positions agree with TRBD1. The CDR3 has 14 residues. CDR1 is LNHDA, CDR2 SQIVND, per germline (reference sequence). With V trimmed by 7 bases and J by 2 bases, 4 bases remained unmatched. The CDR3 region is CASKRGLNTGELFF. The DNA of the CDR3 is TGTGCCAGTAAAAGGGGGCTAAACACCGGGGAGCTGTTTTTT.

This chain joins TRBV25-1 and TRBJ2-4, with D perhaps TRBD2 (6 bases). Germline CDR1 and CDR2: MGHDK and SYGVNS. V lost 8 bases and J lost 0, with 11 bases in between. The CDR3 runs 14 residues. The CDR3 sequence: CASGGNSAKNIQYF. CDR3 nucleotide sequence: TGTGCCAGCGGAGGGAATTCAGCCAAAAACATTCAGTACTTC.

V gene TRBV12-3 or TRBV12-4 combines with J gene TRBJ1-3; no firm D call. This CDR3 is 15 amino acids long. V was shortened by 7 bases and J by 0 bases, with 13 bases between the two germline ends. Written as DNA, the CDR3 is TGTGCCAGCACCTCCAGACCGTTCTCTGGAAACACCATATATTTT. Amino acids: CASTSRPFSGNTIYF.